Below are 23 T cell receptor beta chains sequenced from a single sample in a study of blood T cell repertoires in COVID-19. The assay was immunoSEQ multiplex PCR, and TCRdb's table has in-frame clones only and misses some. In the table there are approximately 170,000 clones, about four fifths of which are singletons. Sequenced input: PBMCs or T cells enriched from blood (not recorded which). All receptors derive from a woman between 45 and 65 years old in a cohort exposed to, infected with or recovered from COVID-19 (not recorded which).

This chain connects TRBV9 to TRBJ2-3; 10 bases map to TRBD2. Germline loops: CDR1 SGDLS, CDR2 YYNGEE. This CDR3 has 16 amino acids. V dropped 2 bases and J dropped 1; count of bases not matched to a gene: 4. The CDR3 is CASSVGTSEGTDTQYF. Here the CDR3 DNA reads TGTGCCAGCAGCGTTGGGACTAGCGAAGGCACAGATACGCAGTATTTT.

Notes on this clone: Mismatch with germline at one junction end may stem from a read error. The chain is built from TRBV3-1 (or the pseudogene TRBV3-2) and TRBJ2-7; maybe TRBD2 (6 bases). This CDR3 has 14 residues. Germline values: CDR1 LGHDT, CDR2 YNNKEL (reference sequence). As DNA, the CDR3 is TGTGCCAGCAGCCGGGGGGATTTGGTGACACCCGTGACCTTC. It encodes CASSRGDLVTPVTF.

This chain connects TRBV20-1 to TRBJ2-5, with 8 positions matching TRBD2. Germline values: CDR1 DFQATT, CDR2 SNEGSKA (reference sequence). With 3 bases clipped from V and 2 bases from J, the junction kept 14 bases outside the gene matches. The CDR3 extends over 17 amino acids. The CDR3 bases are TGCAGTGCTAGTACTTCATTTAGCGGGATGAGACAAGAGACCCAGTACTTC. Encoded protein: CSASTSFSGMRQETQYF.

The rearrangement uses TRBV5-4 and TRBJ2-7; 9 bases align to TRBD1. This CDR3 region has 15 residues. J was trimmed by 6 bases and V by 4 bases; bases with no gene match: 11. Germline V lookup: CDR1 SGHNT, CDR2 YYREEE (reference sequence). This chain's CDR3 is CASSRSRDRDREQYF. The CDR3 DNA reads TGTGCCAGCAGCCGGTCCCGGGACAGGGATCGCGAGCAGTACTTC.

This chain links TRBV19 with TRBJ2-7, with 8 bases matching TRBD1. Germline V gene sequence: CDR1 LNHDA, CDR2 SQIVND (reference sequence). V was clipped by 5 bases and J by 0 bases; unmatched bases: 6. This CDR3 is 15 amino acids long. CDR3 DNA: TGTGCCAGTAGTCCCGGGACAGGAATCTCCTACGAGCAGTACTTC. As protein: CASSPGTGISYEQYF.

V gene TRBV30 combines with J gene TRBJ1-1, with D tentatively TRBD1 (5 bases). V was trimmed by 3 bases and J by 1 base, leaving 6 bases between them. The CDR3 has 12 residues. Germline V gene lookup returns CDR1 GTSNPN and CDR2 SVGIG (reference sequence). For the CDR3, the DNA is TGTGCCTGGAGCGGACAGAACACTGAAGCTTTCTTT. Its protein is CAWSGQNTEAFF.

This sequence joins TRBV12-3 or TRBV12-4 and TRBJ1-1; TRBD1 is a possible D gene (6 bases). V lost 6 bases and J lost 5, with 13 bases in between. The CDR3 runs 13 residues. The CDR3 sequence: CASSTPRGTEAFF. CDR3 DNA sequence: TGTGCCAGCAGCACCCCCAGGGGTACTGAAGCTTTCTTT.

This clone was seen just once. The rearrangement links TRBV7-3 to TRBJ2-1; the D is unclear. V was pared by 5 bases and J by 10 bases, with 15 bases between. The CDR3 covers 13 residues. Looked up from germline, CDR1 is SGHTA and CDR2 is FQGTGA. Here the CDR3 DNA reads TGTGCCAGCAGCCCCCTCCGTGGTCAGGAGCAGTTCTTC. Its translation is CASSPLRGQEQFF.

The chain has TRBV5-6 and TRBJ1-1, with a possible D match to TRBD1 (6 bases). The CDR3 totals 15 residues. Between the trimmed V and J ends, which lost 3 bases and 3 bases, there was a span of 15 bases. CDR1 and CDR2 from the germline V gene are SGHDT and YYEEEE. This CDR3 reads CASSWVGALDTEAFF. The CDR3 DNA is TGTGCCAGCAGCTGGGTGGGGGCCTTGGACACTGAAGCTTTCTTT.

The V and J genes are TRBV11-2 and TRBJ1-3; no clear D gene. Per the germline V gene, CDR1 is SGHAT and CDR2 is FQNNGV. The CDR3 is made up of 14 amino acids. Trimming removed 5 bases at V and 6 bases at J, with 14 bases between. CDR3 coding DNA: TGTGCCAGCAGCCCCTGGGGAGGGCAAAACACCATATATTTT. Amino acids: CASSPWGGQNTIYF.

The sample holds many counts of this clone. This chain uses TRBV2 with TRBJ2-2; tentative D call: TRBD1 (5 bases). Between the trimmed V and J ends, which lost 7 bases and 3 bases, there was a span of 9 bases. The CDR3 is 13 residues long. Germline loops: CDR1 SNHLY, CDR2 FYNNEI. This CDR3 is CASIEGDTGELFF. The CDR3 DNA reads TGTGCCAGCATCGAAGGGGACACCGGGGAGCTGTTTTTT.

V is TRBV29-1 and J is TRBJ2-7, with 9 bases lining up with TRBD1. This CDR3 spans 12 amino acids. Germline CDR1 reads SQVTM; CDR2 reads ANQGSEA. The J segment lost 1 base and the V segment lost 7 bases, leaving 2 bases of the junction unmatched. CDR3 sequence reads: CSGQGGSYEQYF. The DNA for the CDR3 is TGCAGCGGACAGGGGGGTTCCTACGAGCAGTACTTC.

The chain joins TRBV5-1 to TRBJ2-1; 9 bases map to TRBD2. The V gene's germline CDR1 is SGHRS and CDR2 YFSETQ. This CDR3 has 14 amino acids. After removal of 2 bases from V and 9 bases from J, the junction contained 6 bases not matched to a gene. CDR3 in amino acids: CASSLTSGHSEQFF. The CDR3 nucleotides read TGCGCCAGCAGCTTAACTAGCGGGCATAGTGAGCAGTTCTTC. Filled out from reference TRBV5-1 and TRBJ2-1, the complete variable domain reads KAGVTQTPRYLIKTRGQQVTLSCSPISGHRSVSWYQQTPGQGLQFLFEYFSETQRNKGNFPGRFSGRQFSNSRSEMNVSTLELGDSALYLCASSLTSGHSEQFFGPGTRLTVL.

The rearrangement uses TRBV4-1 and TRBJ1-1, with TRBD1 identical over 7 bases. Germline lookup yields CDR1 MGHRA and CDR2 YSYEKL. CDR3 length: 14 amino acids. V gave up 3 bases and J gave up 1 base; unmatched junction bases: 2. CDR3 coding DNA: TGCGCCAGCAGCCAGGGACAGAAGAACACTGAAGCTTTCTTT. This gives the protein CASSQGQKNTEAFF.

J is TRBJ2-5 and V is TRBV29-1; 8 nucleotides agree with TRBD2. CDR3 size: 13 residues. Germline V gene data show CDR1 as SQVTM and CDR2 as ANQGSEA. The J segment lost 5 bases and the V segment lost 6 bases, leaving 8 bases of the junction unmatched. CDR3 DNA: TGCAGCGTCTTAGCGGGACCCTTGGAGACCCAGTACTTC. As protein: CSVLAGPLETQYF.

Only a few counts were recorded for this clone. The gene calls are TRBV5-4 and TRBJ2-3; 8 nucleotides line up with TRBD2. The germline gives CDR1 SGHNT, CDR2 YYREEE (reference sequence). V trimming: 2 bases; J trimming: 5 bases; junction bases outside the gene matches: 10. This CDR3 is 16 amino acids long. CDR3: CASSLERESSRDTQYF. The DNA for the CDR3 is TGTGCCAGCAGCTTAGAGCGGGAGTCGTCTAGAGATACGCAGTATTTT.

The CDR3 DNA reads as TGTGCCAGTACCGATGTAGCGGTTCGAGGCTACACCTTC. This gives the protein CASTDVAVRGYTF. The chain couples TRBV19 to TRBJ1-2; the D is unclear. The length of the CDR3 is 13 residues. Between the trimmed V and J ends, which lost 7 bases and 8 bases, there was a span of 17 bases. Germline lookup yields CDR1 LNHDA and CDR2 SQIVND (reference sequence).

This clone was seen only a few times. The chain combines TRBV3-1 (or the pseudogene TRBV3-2) with TRBJ2-1, with 8 bases fitting TRBD2. This CDR3 spans 16 amino acids. The V gene end was trimmed by 0 bases and the J gene end by 6 bases; junction bases not matched to a gene: 7. Germline CDR1 is LGHDT and CDR2 is YNNKEL (reference sequence). The CDR3 loop is CASSQDLGTSLNEQFF. CDR3 DNA sequence: TGTGCCAGCAGCCAAGATCTTGGGACTAGTCTCAATGAGCAGTTCTTC.

The rearrangement links TRBV19 to TRBJ1-2, with 8 nucleotides matching TRBD1. Germline lookup yields CDR1 LNHDA and CDR2 SQIVND (reference sequence). The ends lost 3 bases at V and 5 bases at J; junction bases unmatched: 8. The CDR3 length is 15 residues. CDR3 protein: CASSIRDRTPYGYTF. In DNA, the CDR3 is TGTGCCAGTAGTATCCGGGACAGGACCCCGTATGGCTACACCTTC.

The rearrangement uses TRBV25-1 and TRBJ2-5, with 8 bases matching TRBD1. The V segment lost 8 bases and the J segment 5 bases; nucleotides outside the gene matches: 13. CDR1 and CDR2 from the germline V gene are MGHDK and SYGVNS. The CDR3 sequence is 15 residues long. CDR3 region: CASSPDREVGETQYF. The CDR3 DNA is TGTGCCAGCTCACCGGACAGGGAGGTTGGTGAGACCCAGTACTTC.

This clone was counted a single time. This chain links TRBV30 with TRBJ2-1, with 13 nucleotides matching TRBD2. There are 19 residues in the CDR3. V lost 7 bases and J lost 8; bases outside the gene matches: 23. Germline V gives CDR1 GTSNPN, CDR2 SVGIG (reference sequence). For the CDR3, the DNA is TGTGCCTTTACGCCGGGACGGGGCTTACTAGCGGGGGGGCCTGATGAGCAGTTCTTC. It encodes CAFTPGRGLLAGGPDEQFF.

The chain carries TRBV9 and TRBJ2-1, with TRBD2 matching over 11 bases. This CDR3 spans 13 amino acids. V trimming: 5 bases; J trimming: 5 bases; junction bases outside the gene matches: 0. The germline V gene has CDR1 SGDLS and CDR2 YYNGEE. The CDR3 is CASSSGGDNEQFF. The CDR3 DNA is TGTGCCAGCAGTAGCGGGGGGGACAATGAGCAGTTCTTC.

V and J are TRBV27 and TRBJ2-2; TRBD1 agrees at 11 bases. Unmatched junction bases numbered 5, after V lost 2 bases and J lost 6 bases. This CDR3 region has 16 residues. CDR1 and CDR2 from the germline V gene are MNHEY and SMNVEV (reference sequence). The CDR3 loop reads CASSLRTGGAPGELFF. The DNA of the CDR3 is TGTGCCAGCAGTTTACGGACAGGGGGCGCTCCCGGGGAGCTGTTTTTT.